This T cell receptor (beta chain) was observed in a study of blood T cell repertoires in COVID-19. Study at large: Acute and convalescent COVID-19 samples came from the United States, Italy and Spain. Sources were T cells, B-cell-depleted T cells, or PBMCs; the material itself was cDNA or gDNA.

Generated by immunoSEQ multiplex PCR, the TCRdb table keeps only in-frame clones and is missing some. Of fewer than 150,000 clones listed, around 88% are singletons. The CDR3 contains 15 residues. CDR1 and CDR2 (germline): KGHSH, LQKENI. The V gene lost 8 bases and the J gene lost 3 bases, with 17 bases spanning the gap. This clone showed up just once. The chain uses TRBV18 and TRBJ2-1, with D possibly TRBD2 on 6 matching bases. This receptor was taken from a woman aged 45 to 65 who had recovered from COVID-19. The sequenced material came from peripheral blood. The CDR3 sequence is CASVGPSDNYNEQFF. The CDR3 DNA is TGTGCCAGCGTAGGGCCTAGCGATAACTACAATGAGCAGTTCTTC.